These T cell receptor beta chains were read from a single sample in a study of T cell repertoires and HLA-DP antigens. No antigen has been identified for these receptors. Data came from immunoSEQ multiplex PCR; TCRdb stores just in-frame clones and leaves some out. This table has 55,000 to 80,000 clones, around 80% appearing once. The sequencing sample was made of CD4+ T cells from PBMCs. The source of these receptors is a man between 60 and 70 years old in good health and CMV-seronegative. Each CDR3 is given with its conserved first and last residue. Fields, in order: clone size, D gene, V gene, J gene, CDR3 DNA, CDR3 protein. A D gene is named only where the DNA matches it firmly. Some rows mark clone size as missing; the rest say once, few, many or name a class of expanded clone.

size: .
D: TRBD1
V: TRBV27
J: TRBJ1-2
DNA: TGTGCCAGCAGTTTATCCAGGACAGGGGGCGCGGGTGGCTACACCTTC
CDR3: CASSLSRTGGAGGYTF

size: once
D: TRBD1
V: TRBV19
J: TRBJ1-1
DNA: TGTGCCAGTAGCCGTGACAGGGCTAACACTGAAGCTTTCTTT
CDR3: CASSRDRANTEAFF

size: .
D: TRBD2
V: TRBV7-7
J: TRBJ2-2
DNA: TGTGCCAGCAGCTTGGCGGGAGGGAACACCGGGGAGCTGTTTTTT
CDR3: CASSLAGGNTGELFF

size: .
D: .
V: TRBV2
J: TRBJ1-2
DNA: TGTGCCAGCACAACAGTACGCTATGGCTACACCTTC
CDR3: CASTTVRYGYTF

size: .
D: TRBD2
V: TRBV2
J: TRBJ2-3
DNA: TGTGCCAGCAGCGTAGCGGGAGGGGAAACAGATACGCAGTATTTT
CDR3: CASSVAGGETDTQYF

size: .
D: .
V: TRBV25-1
J: TRBJ1-4
DNA: TGTGCCAGCAGTCCTCCCCGGACACTTGGGAATGAAAAACTGTTTTTT
CDR3: CASSPPRTLGNEKLFF

size: .
D: .
V: TRBV7-2
J: TRBJ2-1
DNA: TGTGCCAGCAGCGCCTTGCTGGCGGGTTCCTACAATGAGCAGTTCTTC
CDR3: CASSALLAGSYNEQFF

size: .
D: TRBD1
V: TRBV2
J: TRBJ1-4
DNA: TGTGCCAGCAGAAGAGGGCAGGGGGGACCTAACGAAAAACTGTTTTTT
CDR3: CASRRGQGGPNEKLFF

size: .
D: TRBD1
V: TRBV6-5
J: TRBJ2-6
DNA: TGTGCCAGCAACAGGGGGCGCACTGGGGCCAACGTCCTGACTTTC
CDR3: CASNRGRTGANVLTF

size: few
D: .
V: TRBV7-5
J: TRBJ1-2
DNA: TGTGTCAGAAGCTTATACAGGTTCTATGGCTACACCTTC
CDR3: CVRSLYRFYGYTF

size: .
D: .
V: TRBV6-6
J: TRBJ1-2
DNA: TGTGCCAGCAGTCCCACCGGGAGCGGGGGGGGCTACACCTTC
CDR3: CASSPTGSGGGYTF

size: .
D: .
V: TRBV6-5
J: TRBJ2-7
DNA: TGTGCCAGCAGTCCGGGTGGCGCATACTCCTACGAGCAGTACTTC
CDR3: CASSPGGAYSYEQYF

size: once
D: .
V: TRBV2
J: TRBJ1-4
DNA: TGTGCCAGCAGTACCTCCGGGGAGGAAAAACTGTTTTTT
CDR3: CASSTSGEEKLFF

size: .
D: TRBD1
V: TRBV19
J: TRBJ1-2
DNA: TGTGCCAGTAGTATGGATCACAGGGGGAAAGATGGCTACACCTTC
CDR3: CASSMDHRGKDGYTF

size: .
D: .
V: TRBV5-1
J: TRBJ2-2
DNA: TGCGCCAGCAACCTGGCGGCGCGTAGCGGGGAGCTGTTTTTT
CDR3: CASNLAARSGELFF

size: .
D: .
V: TRBV5-4
J: TRBJ2-7
DNA: TGTGCCAGCAGCTTGATTGGGACGGGGAGCTCCTACGAGCAGTACTTC
CDR3: CASSLIGTGSSYEQYF

size: .
D: .
V: TRBV5-1
J: TRBJ2-3
DNA: TGCGCCAGCAGCTTGGGGGATCCTAGCACAGATACGCAGTATTTT
CDR3: CASSLGDPSTDTQYF

size: few
D: TRBD1
V: TRBV4-1
J: TRBJ1-5
DNA: TGCGCCAGCAGCCAGCAGGGGGCTAGCAATCAGCCCCAGCATTTT
CDR3: CASSQQGASNQPQHF

size: .
D: .
V: TRBV29-1
J: TRBJ2-1
DNA: TGCAGCGTTGGGGAAAGACACCATGAGCAGTTCTTC
CDR3: CSVGERHHEQFF

size: few
D: .
V: TRBV15
J: TRBJ2-7
DNA: TGTGCCACCGGACCCCGGCGGGGGCCGTCGGGGGAGCAGTACTTC
CDR3: CATGPRRGPSGEQYF

size: .
D: .
V: TRBV27
J: TRBJ2-3
DNA: TGTGCCAGCAGTTTAGGGACACCGATTTACACAGATACGCAGTATTTT
CDR3: CASSLGTPIYTDTQYF

size: .
D: .
V: TRBV7-2
J: TRBJ1-2
DNA: TGTGCCAGCAGCTCAGGCCGGGGCTATGGCTACACCTTC
CDR3: CASSSGRGYGYTF

size: few
D: .
V: TRBV27
J: TRBJ1-3
DNA: TGTGCCAGCAGTTTATCCCCGGGCGGAAACACCATATATTTT
CDR3: CASSLSPGGNTIYF

size: .
D: TRBD2
V: TRBV11-2
J: TRBJ2-1
DNA: TGTGCCAGCAGCTTGGGGAGACTAGCCGTCTACAATGAGCAGTTCTTC
CDR3: CASSLGRLAVYNEQFF

size: .
D: .
V: TRBV20-1
J: TRBJ2-7
DNA: TGCAGTGCAGCCTTCCAGCACGAGCAGTACTTC
CDR3: CSAAFQHEQYF

size: once
D: .
V: TRBV7-2
J: TRBJ1-3
DNA: TGTGCCAGCACCACACCTAACTCTGGAAACACCATATATTTT
CDR3: CASTTPNSGNTIYF

size: .
D: .
V: TRBV7-2
J: TRBJ2-1
DNA: TGTGCCAGCAGCTTAAACAGGCCCAATGAGCAGTTCTTC
CDR3: CASSLNRPNEQFF

size: .
D: TRBD2
V: TRBV4-3
J: TRBJ2-6
DNA: TGCGCCAGCAGCCAGCCGGGGGGGCCAGGCTCTGGGGCCAACGTCCTGACTTTC
CDR3: CASSQPGGPGSGANVLTF

size: once
D: TRBD1
V: TRBV2
J: TRBJ1-5
DNA: TGTGCCAGCAGACTCCGGGACAGCGTTCTCCAGCCCCAGCATTTT
CDR3: CASRLRDSVLQPQHF

size: .
D: TRBD2
V: TRBV9
J: TRBJ2-6
DNA: TGTGCCAGCAGCGTAGCCGGAGCGGGGGTTTCTGGGGCCAACGTCCTGACTTTC
CDR3: CASSVAGAGVSGANVLTF

size: .
D: TRBD2
V: TRBV30
J: TRBJ2-1
DNA: TGTGCCTGGAGTGCGGGACTAGCGGGAGAGATCGATGAGCAGTTCTTC
CDR3: CAWSAGLAGEIDEQFF

size: .
D: TRBD2
V: TRBV2
J: TRBJ2-3
DNA: TGTGCCAGCAACCAACTAGCGACCACAGATACGCAGTATTTT
CDR3: CASNQLATTDTQYF

size: .
D: .
V: TRBV28
J: TRBJ1-3
DNA: TGTGCCAGCAGTTTGAGCAGCTCTGGAAACACCATATATTTT
CDR3: CASSLSSSGNTIYF

size: .
D: .
V: TRBV7-7
J: TRBJ2-1
DNA: TGTGCCAGCAGCTTAGAGCCGGGACGCAACAATGAGCAGTTCTTC
CDR3: CASSLEPGRNNEQFF

size: few
D: TRBD1
V: TRBV5-1
J: TRBJ2-2
DNA: TGCGCCAGCAGCGTACAGGGGGCGTTTGCTAGAACCAAGAACACCGGGGAGCTGTTTTTT
CDR3: CASSVQGAFARTKNTGELFF

size: .
D: .
V: TRBV7-6
J: TRBJ2-3
DNA: TGTGCCAGCAGCTTAGACGCAGGGGTCCTAGTCAATACGCAGTATTTT
CDR3: CASSLDAGVLVNTQYF

size: .
D: .
V: TRBV28
J: TRBJ1-3
DNA: TGTGCCAGCAGCCAACCCTCTGGAAACACCATATATTTT
CDR3: CASSQPSGNTIYF

size: .
D: .
V: TRBV14
J: TRBJ2-3
DNA: TGTGCCAGCAGCTCGAACCGGGGCCCGTGGGATACGCAGTATTTT
CDR3: CASSSNRGPWDTQYF

size: .
D: TRBD2
V: TRBV28
J: TRBJ2-2
DNA: TGTGCCAGCAGCCCCGGGACTAGCTCTCTTTGGGGGGAGCTGTTTTTT
CDR3: CASSPGTSSLWGELFF

size: .
D: .
V: TRBV5-3
J: TRBJ1-6
DNA: TGTGCCAGAAGCTCCCGGACAGAGAATTCACCCCTCCACTTT
CDR3: CARSSRTENSPLHF

size: .
D: TRBD2
V: TRBV7-2
J: TRBJ2-3
DNA: TGTGCCAGCAACGGGAGGGACCTAAGCACAGATACGCAGTATTTT
CDR3: CASNGRDLSTDTQYF

size: medium-sized
D: TRBD1
V: TRBV30
J: TRBJ1-3
DNA: TGTGCCTGGACCCCCCTTGGGGACAGGAATAGGCCTGGAAACACCATATATTTT
CDR3: CAWTPLGDRNRPGNTIYF

size: .
D: .
V: TRBV19
J: TRBJ2-1
DNA: TGTGCCAGTAAGGTTGGGGTCGGGAATGAGCAGTTCTTC
CDR3: CASKVGVGNEQFF

size: few
D: TRBD1
V: TRBV7-2
J: TRBJ2-7
DNA: TGTGCCAGCAGCTTCTCCGGGACAGGGCACGAGCAGTACTTC
CDR3: CASSFSGTGHEQYF

size: .
D: .
V: TRBV9
J: TRBJ1-6
DNA: TGTGCCAGCAGCGTAGGGGGCGCGGGGAATTCACCCCTCCACTTT
CDR3: CASSVGGAGNSPLHF

size: .
D: .
V: TRBV28
J: TRBJ2-4
DNA: TGTGCCAGTACTCCCCTTAATACACTCAAAAACATTCAGTACTTC
CDR3: CASTPLNTLKNIQYF

size: .
D: TRBD2
V: TRBV5-1
J: TRBJ2-5
DNA: TGCGCCACCAAGGGAGCGGGGGGGCCGTCAGAGACCCAGTACTTC
CDR3: CATKGAGGPSETQYF

size: once
D: .
V: TRBV7-2
J: TRBJ2-1
DNA: TGTGCCAGCAGCTTAGCAGGAGGGGGGCAATATGAGCAGTTCTTC
CDR3: CASSLAGGGQYEQFF

size: .
D: TRBD1
V: TRBV6-1
J: TRBJ2-3
DNA: TGTGCCAGCAGTGAATCGACAGGGGGAACAAGGGATACGCAGTATTTT
CDR3: CASSESTGGTRDTQYF

size: .
D: .
V: TRBV18
J: TRBJ1-1
DNA: TGTGCCAGCTCACCACCATCCTCAATTCGAGGCGCCACTGAAGCTTTCTTT
CDR3: CASSPPSSIRGATEAFF

size: .
D: TRBD1
V: TRBV29-1
J: TRBJ2-7
DNA: TGCAGCGTACGACAGGGGGCAGTTTCCTACGAGCAGTACTTC
CDR3: CSVRQGAVSYEQYF

size: many
D: TRBD1
V: TRBV19
J: TRBJ1-1
DNA: TGTGCCAGTAGTGGCGGGGTTGCAGGGGGCACTGAAGCTTTCTTT
CDR3: CASSGGVAGGTEAFF

size: .
D: .
V: TRBV30
J: TRBJ2-1
DNA: TGTGCCTGGAGTGTTATGTCGGGTGGGGGGCAGTTCTTC
CDR3: CAWSVMSGGGQFF

size: once
D: .
V: TRBV29-1
J: TRBJ2-7
DNA: TGCAGCGTTGAGTTGAGCAAGGATCTCTCCTACGAGCAGTACTTC
CDR3: CSVELSKDLSYEQYF

size: .
D: TRBD1
V: TRBV19
J: TRBJ1-6
DNA: TGTGCCAGTAGAGTTCAGGGGGCTAATTCACCCCTCCACTTT
CDR3: CASRVQGANSPLHF